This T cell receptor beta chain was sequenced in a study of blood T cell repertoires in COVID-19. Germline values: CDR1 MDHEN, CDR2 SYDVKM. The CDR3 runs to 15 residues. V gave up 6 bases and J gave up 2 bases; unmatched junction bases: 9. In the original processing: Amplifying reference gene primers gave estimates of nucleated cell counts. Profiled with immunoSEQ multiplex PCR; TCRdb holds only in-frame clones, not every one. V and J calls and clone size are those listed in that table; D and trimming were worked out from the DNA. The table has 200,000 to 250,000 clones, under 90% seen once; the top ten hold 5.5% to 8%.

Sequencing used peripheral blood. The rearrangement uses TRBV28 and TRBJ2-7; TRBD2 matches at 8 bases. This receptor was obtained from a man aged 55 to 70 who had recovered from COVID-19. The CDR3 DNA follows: TGTGCCAGCAGGACCGGGACTAGGGGCCCCTACGAGCAGTACTTC. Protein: CASRTGTRGPYEQYF.